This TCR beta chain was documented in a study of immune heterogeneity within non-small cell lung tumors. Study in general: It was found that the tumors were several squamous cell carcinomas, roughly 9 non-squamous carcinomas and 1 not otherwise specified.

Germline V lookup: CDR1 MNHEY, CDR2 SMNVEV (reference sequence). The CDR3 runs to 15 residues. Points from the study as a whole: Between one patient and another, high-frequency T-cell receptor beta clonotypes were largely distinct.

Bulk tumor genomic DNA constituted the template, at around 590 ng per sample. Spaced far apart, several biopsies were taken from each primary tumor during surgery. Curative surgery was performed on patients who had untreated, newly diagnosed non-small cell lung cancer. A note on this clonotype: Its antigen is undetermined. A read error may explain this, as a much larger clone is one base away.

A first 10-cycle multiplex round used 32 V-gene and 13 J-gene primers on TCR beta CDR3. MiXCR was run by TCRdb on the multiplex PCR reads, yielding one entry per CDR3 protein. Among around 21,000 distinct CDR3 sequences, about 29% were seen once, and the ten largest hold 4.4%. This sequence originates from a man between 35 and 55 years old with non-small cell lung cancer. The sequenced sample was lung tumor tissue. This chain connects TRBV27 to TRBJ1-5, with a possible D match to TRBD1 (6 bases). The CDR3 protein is CASSRGGQGNKPQHF. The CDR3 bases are TGTGCCAGCAGCCGGGGGGGGCAGGGCAATAAGCCCCAGCATTTT.